The rows below give T cell receptor beta chains drawn from one sample of a study of cytomegalovirus exposure and HLA in healthy donors. TCRdb's table, derived via immunoSEQ multiplex PCR, lists solely in-frame clones and lacks some. The sample records under 150,000 clones, roughly 82% being singletons. Material: PBMCs. All receptors derive from a male donor in good health and CMV-seropositive. CDR3s include the opening cysteine and the closing phenylalanine or tryptophan. A D gene is named only where the DNA matches it firmly. The listing skips clone size in some rows; elsewhere it reads once, few, many or a size class.

CDR3nt	CDR3aa	j_gene	d_gene	abundance	v_gene
TGTGCCAGCAGAAACAGGGGCACTGGGGGCTACACCTTC	CASRNRGTGGYTF	TRBJ1-2	TRBD1	-	TRBV6-1
TGTGCCAGCAGCTTTGGGACTAGCGGGAGTATTGGCGGGGAGCTGTTTTTT	CASSFGTSGSIGGELFF	TRBJ2-2	TRBD2	-	TRBV13
TGTGCCAGCAGTTTATCTAGCGGGAGCTCCTACGAGCAGTACTTC	CASSLSSGSSYEQYF	TRBJ2-7	TRBD2	-	TRBV27
TGTGCCAGCGGGAGGGCTAGCGGAACCTACGAGCAGTACTTC	CASGRASGTYEQYF	TRBJ2-7	TRBD2	-	TRBV6-1
TGTGCCAGCAGTTCTTACAGGGAAACGGGGAATTCACCCCTCCACTTT	CASSSYRETGNSPLHF	TRBJ1-6	-	-	TRBV25-1
TGTGCCAGCAACCCGACAGGCCAAGAGACCCAGTACTTC	CASNPTGQETQYF	TRBJ2-5	-	few	TRBV7-8
TGTGCCAGCAGCCCCTTAGAGGGAAGGACAGATACGCAGTATTTT	CASSPLEGRTDTQYF	TRBJ2-3	-	-	TRBV6-5
TGTGCCAGCAGCTTGTCAGGGGTCGGAAACACCATATATTTT	CASSLSGVGNTIYF	TRBJ1-3	-	-	TRBV5-8
TGTGCCAGCAGCTTAAGGCAGGCAGGGGACACTGAAGCTTTCTTT	CASSLRQAGDTEAFF	TRBJ1-1	-	few	TRBV7-3
TGTGCCAGCAGCCAGAGAGGGGGTATAGAGAATCAGCCCCAGCATTTT	CASSQRGGIENQPQHF	TRBJ1-5	-	-	TRBV5-8
TGTGCCAGCAGTGACCCGGGACAGGGGGATTATCAGCCCCAGCATTTT	CASSDPGQGDYQPQHF	TRBJ1-5	TRBD1	-	TRBV6-4
TGCGCCAGCAGCCAAGATGTAACCCCGAGCTCCTACGAGCAGTACTTC	CASSQDVTPSSYEQYF	TRBJ2-7	-	-	TRBV4-3
TGTGCCAGCAGCTATTCCGATGAGCAGTTCTTC	CASSYSDEQFF	TRBJ2-1	-	-	TRBV7-2
TGTGCCAGCTCACCATATGACAGTCTTCAAGCTTTCTTT	CASSPYDSLQAFF	TRBJ1-1	-	few	TRBV18
TGTGCCAGCAGTCCGGACAGGGTGCATGGCTACACCTTC	CASSPDRVHGYTF	TRBJ1-2	TRBD1	-	TRBV2
TGTGCCAGTAGTACGGACAGGGCGTCAGATACGCAGTATTTT	CASSTDRASDTQYF	TRBJ2-3	TRBD1	-	TRBV19
TGTGCCAGCAGTTCGGACAGGGCCTACGAGCAGTACTTC	CASSSDRAYEQYF	TRBJ2-7	TRBD1	-	TRBV6-6
TGCGCCAGCAGCTTGGCCCTGTACCAAGAGACCCAGTACTTC	CASSLALYQETQYF	TRBJ2-5	-	-	TRBV5-1
TGCGCCAGCAGCTTGTTTATCCAGGGCAAGCAAGAGACCCAGTACTTC	CASSLFIQGKQETQYF	TRBJ2-5	-	-	TRBV5-1
TGTGCCAGCAAGGAAAGGGGGCGAAGCAATCAGCCCCAGCATTTT	CASKERGRSNQPQHF	TRBJ1-5	TRBD1	-	TRBV2
TGTGCCAGCAGCTTACTCCCGGGGGAGACCCAGTACTTC	CASSLLPGETQYF	TRBJ2-5	-	-	TRBV7-3
TGTGCCAGCAGCTTAGAGCTGGGCCAGCCCCAGCATTTT	CASSLELGQPQHF	TRBJ1-5	-	-	TRBV11-1
TGTGCCAGCAGCCACGACCTGACAGGGAAGGGCACCGGGGAGCTGTTTTTT	CASSHDLTGKGTGELFF	TRBJ2-2	TRBD1	-	TRBV4-2
TGTGCCAGCAGCTCAACCCCCGGGCAGGGCCTCCAAGAGACCCAGTACTTC	CASSSTPGQGLQETQYF	TRBJ2-5	-	once	TRBV13
TGTGCCAGCAGCTTAGCCAGCATGGTCGGGAGGGCCTTTGTGCAGTACTTC	CASSLASMVGRAFVQYF	TRBJ2-7	TRBD2	-	TRBV11-2
TGTGCCTGGAGTGAAGGGGTACTCGGAGGAAACACCATATATTTT	CAWSEGVLGGNTIYF	TRBJ1-3	-	-	TRBV30
TGCGCCAGCAGCTTTAGCATGGACCGCGGGCGCGAGCAGTACTTC	CASSFSMDRGREQYF	TRBJ2-7	-	-	TRBV5-1
TGTGCCAGCAGCCAAGTCCGTAACTATGGCTACACCTTC	CASSQVRNYGYTF	TRBJ1-2	-	-	TRBV14
TGTTCCAGCAGCCTTTTGACTAGCGCACCCTACGAGCAGTACTTC	CSSSLLTSAPYEQYF	TRBJ2-7	TRBD2	-	TRBV7-9
TGTGCCAGCAGCCGGCATGGACAGGGAGAGGCTTTCTTT	CASSRHGQGEAFF	TRBJ1-1	TRBD1	-	TRBV14
TGTGCCAGCAGCGGAGGGAGGGAGAACACTGAAGCTTTCTTT	CASSGGRENTEAFF	TRBJ1-1	-	-	TRBV28
TGTGCCAGCAGCGTAGACACGGGTTCCTTCGAGCAGTACTTC	CASSVDTGSFEQYF	TRBJ2-7	-	-	TRBV9
TGTGCCAGCAGCTTAGTTAGCATTGTCTATGGCTACACCTTC	CASSLVSIVYGYTF	TRBJ1-2	-	-	TRBV7-9
TGTGCCAGCAGCGTCGAGGTGTGGGCCTACAATGAGCAGTTCTTC	CASSVEVWAYNEQFF	TRBJ2-1	-	-	TRBV9
TGTGCCTGGAGACTGCCGCCTAATGAAAAACTGTTTTTT	CAWRLPPNEKLFF	TRBJ1-4	-	-	TRBV30
TGTGCCAGCAGTTCTGGGGAGGGAACCTACGAGCAGTACTTC	CASSSGEGTYEQYF	TRBJ2-7	TRBD2	-	TRBV27
TGCGCCAGCAGCCAAGATCTGGGGACACCCGGGCAGCCCCAGCATTTT	CASSQDLGTPGQPQHF	TRBJ1-5	-	-	TRBV4-3
TGCGCCAGCAGCTTGGCCACACAGTCATATGGCTACACCTTC	CASSLATQSYGYTF	TRBJ1-2	-	-	TRBV5-1
TGTGCCAGCAGTTTAGACCCTCTTGGGGCCAACGGCCTGACTTTC	CASSLDPLGANGLTF	TRBJ2-6	-	-	TRBV28
TGTGCCAGCAGCCAGACTAGTAATGAGCAGTTCTTC	CASSQTSNEQFF	TRBJ2-1	-	once	TRBV7-9
TGTGCCAGCAGCTTAGCAGCACCCTACGAGCAGTACTTC	CASSLAAPYEQYF	TRBJ2-7	-	-	TRBV7-9
TGCAGCGTTGCCGGGAGCGGCTCCTACGAGCAGTACTTC	CSVAGSGSYEQYF	TRBJ2-7	-	-	TRBV29-1
TGTGCCAGCTCACAGCAGACAGAGAACACTGAAGCTTTCTTT	CASSQQTENTEAFF	TRBJ1-1	-	-	TRBV18
TGTGCCAGCACCCTGGCGGGAGGTTCTCAGACCCAGTACTTC	CASTLAGGSQTQYF	TRBJ2-5	TRBD2	once	TRBV11-2
TGTGCCAGCAGCTTAGGGCCGCGGGGGGTCCGGACAGATACGCAGTATTTT	CASSLGPRGVRTDTQYF	TRBJ2-3	TRBD2	-	TRBV7-2
TGTGCCAGCAGCGTAGAAGCGGGAGTTTTCGGGGAGCTGTTTTTT	CASSVEAGVFGELFF	TRBJ2-2	TRBD2	once	TRBV9
TGTGCCAGCAGTTTATGGAGGGGACAGGGGGCTAACACTGAAGCTTTCTTT	CASSLWRGQGANTEAFF	TRBJ1-1	TRBD1	-	TRBV28
TGCGCCAGCAGCCCCCGGACTAGCAGTGAGCAGTTCTTC	CASSPRTSSEQFF	TRBJ2-1	TRBD2	once	TRBV4-1
TGTGCCAGCAGCTCGACAGGGGTTGGGGATGAGCAGTTCTTC	CASSSTGVGDEQFF	TRBJ2-1	TRBD1	few	TRBV7-3
TGCGCCAGCAGCCCCCTTGACAGGGAAGCTGAAGCTTTCTTT	CASSPLDREAEAFF	TRBJ1-1	TRBD1	-	TRBV4-1